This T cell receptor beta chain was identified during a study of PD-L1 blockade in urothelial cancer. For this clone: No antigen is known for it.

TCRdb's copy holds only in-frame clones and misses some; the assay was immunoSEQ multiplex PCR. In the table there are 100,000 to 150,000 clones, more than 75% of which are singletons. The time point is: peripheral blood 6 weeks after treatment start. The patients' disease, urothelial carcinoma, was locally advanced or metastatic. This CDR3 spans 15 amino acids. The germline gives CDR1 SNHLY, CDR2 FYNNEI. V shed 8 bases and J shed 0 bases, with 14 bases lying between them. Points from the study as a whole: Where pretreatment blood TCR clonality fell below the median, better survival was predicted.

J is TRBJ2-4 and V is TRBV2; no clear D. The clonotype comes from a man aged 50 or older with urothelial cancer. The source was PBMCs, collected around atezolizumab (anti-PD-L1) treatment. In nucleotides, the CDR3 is TGTGCCAGCGGCGGTGAACTTATAGCCAAAAACATTCAGTACTTC. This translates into CASGGELIAKNIQYF.